The present T cell receptor (beta chain) was sequenced within a study of CD8 T cells in Susac syndrome. RNA amounts of roughly 0.45 to 1 ug underwent reverse transcription with random hexamers. An immunoSEQ multiplex PCR amplified TCR beta CDR3 over 54 Vbeta and 13 Jbeta. One entry per CDR3 protein, called by TCRdb with MiXCR from the immunoSEQ multiplex PCR reads. The repertoire holds some 130,000 distinct CDR3 sequences, with around 94% as singletons. Between the trimmed V and J ends, which lost 3 bases and 0 bases, there was a span of 15 bases. The CDR3 is made up of 16 amino acids. Germline V lookup: CDR1 MNHEY, CDR2 SMNVEV (reference sequence). Sequencing of TCR beta was carried out in blood CD8+ and CD4+ T cells. Control patients had untreated stable or active relapsing-remitting multiple sclerosis by revised McDonald criteria.

The sample was CD4+ T cells from PBMCs. The clonotype originates from a human donor with multiple sclerosis. The chain combines TRBV27 with TRBJ2-7; D could derive from TRBD1 or TRBD2 (5 bases each). The CDR3 loop reads CASSFQGPLNSYEQYF. CDR3 in DNA: TGTGCCAGCAGTTTCCAGGGACCTCTAAACTCCTACGAGCAGTACTTC.